This T cell receptor beta chain was captured by sequencing in a study of control samples from healthy donors and cancer patients. Data came from immunoSEQ multiplex PCR; TCRdb stores just in-frame clones and leaves some out. Of tens of thousands of clones listed, under 95% were seen once; the top ten hold around 0.9%. This CDR3 has 15 residues. CDR1 and CDR2 (germline): MNHEY, SVGAGI. Trimming removed 0 bases from V and 4 bases from J, with 12 bases in between. This sequence was found in a man under 40 with colorectal cancer. The genes are TRBV6-5 and TRBJ1-1, with unresolved D. The sample consisted of PBMCs. The chain's CDR3 is CASSYSRPRSTEAFF. CDR3 coding DNA: TGTGCCAGCAGTTACTCAAGGCCAAGGAGCACTGAAGCTTTCTTT.